This T cell receptor beta chain was obtained from a study of blood T cells in healthy people across ages. V shed 9 bases and J shed 6 bases, with 26 bases lying between them. Germline V gives CDR1 SNHLY, CDR2 FYNNEI. There are 16 residues in the CDR3. Regarding this clonotype: As yet, its antigen is unknown.

Primers used in a second PCR of about 6 to 12 cycles were a sample-barcoded 5' primer and a J-beta primer mix. Each CDR3 protein gets one entry after TCRdb re-called the 5' RACE reads with MiXCR. The table lists about 640,000 distinct CDR3 sequences, approximately 59% of them singletons. General observations from the study: The unsorted PBMCs prevented any conclusive comparison of naive versus antigen-experienced cells.

The specimen sequenced was blood. The chain links TRBV2 to TRBJ1-1; D may be TRBD1 (6 bases). The source is a man aged 60-69 years in good health. DNA of the CDR3: TGTGCCAGTAAGGGGGGGGCGCGGAGTGGGATTCCTGAAGCTTTCTTT. Amino acids: CASKGGARSGIPEAFF.